This T cell receptor (beta chain) is drawn from a study of blood T cell repertoires in COVID-19. Whole-study context: Samples representing acute and convalescent COVID-19 were sourced from the United States, Italy and Spain.

Original handling: Researchers report that nucleated cell counts were estimated from reference gene primer amplification. Assay used: immunoSEQ multiplex PCR; TCRdb lists only in-frame clones, some missing. V, J and clone size derive from that table, while D and trimming were established from the DNA sequence. Of just over 300,000 clones detected, roughly 89% appear once; the ten largest clones hold about 2%. Sequenced material: peripheral blood. The source is a woman aged 25-40 years with COVID-19, enrolled during active disease.

CDR3 coding DNA: TGCGCCAGCAGCCAATCGGGACTAGCGGGGGTAACAGATACGCAGTATTTT. Protein product: CASSQSGLAGVTDTQYF. The V call is TRBV4-1, the J call TRBJ2-3; 14 bases agree with TRBD2. Germline CDR1 is MGHRA and CDR2 is YSYEKL. This CDR3 has 17 amino acids. J gave up 3 bases and V 2 bases, and 4 bases lay outside the gene matches.